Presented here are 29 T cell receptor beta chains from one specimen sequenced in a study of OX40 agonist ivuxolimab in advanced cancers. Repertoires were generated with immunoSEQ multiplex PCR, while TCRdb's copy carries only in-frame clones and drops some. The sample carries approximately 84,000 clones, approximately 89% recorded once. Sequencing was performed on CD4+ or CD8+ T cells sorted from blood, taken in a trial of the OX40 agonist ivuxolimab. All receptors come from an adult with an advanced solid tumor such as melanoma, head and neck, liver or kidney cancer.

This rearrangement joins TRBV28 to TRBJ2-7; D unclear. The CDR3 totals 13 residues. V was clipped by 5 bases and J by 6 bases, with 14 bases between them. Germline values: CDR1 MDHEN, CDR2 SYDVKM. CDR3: CASSAHDGFEQYF. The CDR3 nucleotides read TGTGCCAGCAGTGCCCACGACGGTTTCGAGCAGTACTTC.

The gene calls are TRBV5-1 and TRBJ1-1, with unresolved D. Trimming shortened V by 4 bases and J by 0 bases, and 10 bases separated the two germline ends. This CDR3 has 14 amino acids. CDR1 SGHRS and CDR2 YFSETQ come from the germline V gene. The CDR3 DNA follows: TGCGCCAGCAGCGTGACACAGATGAACACTGAAGCTTTCTTT. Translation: CASSVTQMNTEAFF. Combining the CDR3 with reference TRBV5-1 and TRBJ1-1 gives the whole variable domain KAGVTQTPRYLIKTRGQQVTLSCSPISGHRSVSWYQQTPGQGLQFLFEYFSETQRNKGNFPGRFSGRQFSNSRSEMNVSTLELGDSALYLCASSVTQMNTEAFFGQGTRLTVV.

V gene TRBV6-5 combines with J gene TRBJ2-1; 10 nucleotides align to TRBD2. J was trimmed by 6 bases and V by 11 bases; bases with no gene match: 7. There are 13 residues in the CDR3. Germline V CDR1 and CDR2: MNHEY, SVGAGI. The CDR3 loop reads CASWLAGVNEQFF. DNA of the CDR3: TGTGCCTCTTGGCTAGCGGGAGTCAATGAGCAGTTCTTC.

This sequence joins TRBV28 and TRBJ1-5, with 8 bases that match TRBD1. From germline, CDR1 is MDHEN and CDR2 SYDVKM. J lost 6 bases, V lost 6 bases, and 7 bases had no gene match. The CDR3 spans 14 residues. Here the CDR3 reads CASRWTDRVQPQHF. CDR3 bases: TGTGCCAGCAGGTGGACGGACAGGGTTCAGCCCCAGCATTTT.

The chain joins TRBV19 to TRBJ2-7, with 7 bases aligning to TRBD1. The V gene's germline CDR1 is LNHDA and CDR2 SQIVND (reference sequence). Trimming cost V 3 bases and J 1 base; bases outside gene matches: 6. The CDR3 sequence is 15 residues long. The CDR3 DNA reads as TGTGCCAGTAGTATTGGGACAGTAGCTTCCTACGAGCAGTACTTC. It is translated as CASSIGTVASYEQYF.

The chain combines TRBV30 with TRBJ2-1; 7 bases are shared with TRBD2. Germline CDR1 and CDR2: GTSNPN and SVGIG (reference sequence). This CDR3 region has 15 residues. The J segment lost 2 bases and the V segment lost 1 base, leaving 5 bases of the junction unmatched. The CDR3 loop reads CAWSGLASTYNEQFF. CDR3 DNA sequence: TGTGCCTGGAGTGGACTAGCTTCGACCTACAATGAGCAGTTCTTC.

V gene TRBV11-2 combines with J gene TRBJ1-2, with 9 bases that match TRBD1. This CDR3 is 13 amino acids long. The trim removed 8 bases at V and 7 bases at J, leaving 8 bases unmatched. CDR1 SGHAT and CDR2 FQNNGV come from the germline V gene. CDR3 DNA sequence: TGTGCCAGCGGACTTTTGGACAGGGGTGGCTACACCTTC. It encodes CASGLLDRGGYTF.

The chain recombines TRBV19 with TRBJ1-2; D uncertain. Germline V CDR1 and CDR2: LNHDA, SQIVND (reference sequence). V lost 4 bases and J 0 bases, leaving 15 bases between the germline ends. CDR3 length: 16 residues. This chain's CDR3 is CASSNPGADTNYGYTF. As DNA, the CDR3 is TGTGCCAGTAGTAACCCCGGTGCAGACACTAACTATGGCTACACCTTC.

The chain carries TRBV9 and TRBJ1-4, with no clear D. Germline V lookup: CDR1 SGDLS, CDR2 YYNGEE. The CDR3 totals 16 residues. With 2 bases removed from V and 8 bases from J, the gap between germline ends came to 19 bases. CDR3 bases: TGTGCCAGCAGCGTGGGCCGGACCTCCGGTACCGAAAAACTGTTTTTT. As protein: CASSVGRTSGTEKLFF.

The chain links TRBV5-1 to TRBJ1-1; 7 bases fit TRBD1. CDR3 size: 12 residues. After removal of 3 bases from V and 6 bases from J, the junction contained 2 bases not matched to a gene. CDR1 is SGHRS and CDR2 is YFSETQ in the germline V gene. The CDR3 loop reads CASSSTGPEAFF. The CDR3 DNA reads TGCGCCAGCAGCTCGACAGGGCCTGAAGCTTTCTTT.

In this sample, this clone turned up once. For the CDR3, the DNA is TGTGCCAGCAGCTTCGGCAGGGGGAACACCGGGGAGCTGTTTTTT. Its protein product is CASSFGRGNTGELFF. This chain uses TRBV7-2 with TRBJ2-2; D might be TRBD1 (6 bases). This CDR3 is built from 15 residues. Germline V lookup: CDR1 SGHTA, CDR2 FQGNSA. V was pared by 3 bases and J by 1 base, with 9 bases between.

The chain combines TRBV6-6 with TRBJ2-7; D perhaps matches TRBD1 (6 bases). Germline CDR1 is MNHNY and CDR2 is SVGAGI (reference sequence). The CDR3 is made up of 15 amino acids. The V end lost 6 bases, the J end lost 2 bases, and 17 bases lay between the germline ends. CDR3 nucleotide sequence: TGTGCCAGCAGCCGAAGCGGACAGCAGACCTACGAGCAGTACTTC. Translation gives CASSRSGQQTYEQYF.

CDR3 sequence: CASSDARSGNTIYF. The DNA for the CDR3 is TGCGCCAGCAGTGACGCCAGATCTGGAAACACCATATATTTT. This chain links TRBV10-2 with TRBJ1-3; D ambiguous. CDR1 and CDR2 (germline): WSHSY, SAAADI. The CDR3 extends over 14 amino acids. The ends were cut back, 3 bases at V and 1 base at J, with 7 bases in the middle.

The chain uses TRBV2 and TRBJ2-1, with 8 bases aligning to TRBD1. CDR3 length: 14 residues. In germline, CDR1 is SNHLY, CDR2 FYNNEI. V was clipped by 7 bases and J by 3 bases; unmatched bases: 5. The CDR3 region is CASKRTGSYNEQFF. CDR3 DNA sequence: TGTGCCAGCAAGAGGACAGGGAGCTACAATGAGCAGTTCTTC.

The CDR3 DNA sequence: TGCGCCAGCAGCGGGGGGACAGGTTGGAACACTGAAGCTTTCTTT. It encodes CASSGGTGWNTEAFF. This chain links TRBV5-1 with TRBJ1-1; 8 bases map to TRBD1. This CDR3 contains 15 residues. From germline, CDR1 is SGHRS and CDR2 YFSETQ. V shed 4 bases and J 1 base; nucleotides not matched to a gene: 6.

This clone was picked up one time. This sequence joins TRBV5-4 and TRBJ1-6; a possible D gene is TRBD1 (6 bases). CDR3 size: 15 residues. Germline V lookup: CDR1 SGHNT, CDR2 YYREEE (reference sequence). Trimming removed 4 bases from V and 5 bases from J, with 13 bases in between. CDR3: CASSHGTPNNSPLHF. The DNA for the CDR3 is TGTGCCAGCAGCCACGGGACACCTAATAATTCACCCCTCCACTTT.

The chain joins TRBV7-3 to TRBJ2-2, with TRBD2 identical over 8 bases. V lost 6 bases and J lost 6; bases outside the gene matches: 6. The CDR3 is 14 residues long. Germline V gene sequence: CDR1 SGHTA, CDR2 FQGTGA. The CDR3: CASRISGAPGELFF. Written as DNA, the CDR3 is TGTGCCAGCAGGATTAGCGGGGCGCCCGGGGAGCTGTTTTTT.

CDR3 in amino acids: CASSPQNTGELFF. Here the CDR3 DNA reads TGTGCCAGCAGCCCGCAGAACACCGGGGAGCTGTTTTTT. The gene calls are TRBV7-7 and TRBJ2-2; D is undetermined. The CDR3 is 13 amino acids. V was shortened by 5 bases and J by 1 base, with 5 bases between the two germline ends. Germline CDR1 and CDR2: SSHAT and FNYEAQ (reference sequence). Based on the CDR3 plus reference TRBV7-7 and TRBJ2-2, the full variable domain is GAGVSQSPRYKVTKRGQDVTLRCDPISSHATLYWYQQALGQGPEFLTYFNYEAQPDKSGLPSDRFSAERPEGSISTLTIQRTEQRDSAMYRCASSPQNTGELFFGEGSRLTVL.

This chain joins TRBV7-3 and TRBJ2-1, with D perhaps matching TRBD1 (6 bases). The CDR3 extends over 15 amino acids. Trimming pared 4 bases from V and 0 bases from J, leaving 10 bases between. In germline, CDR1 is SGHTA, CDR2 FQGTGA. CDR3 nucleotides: TGTGCCAGCAGCTCTCAGGGGAGCTCCTACAATGAGCAGTTCTTC. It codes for CASSSQGSSYNEQFF.

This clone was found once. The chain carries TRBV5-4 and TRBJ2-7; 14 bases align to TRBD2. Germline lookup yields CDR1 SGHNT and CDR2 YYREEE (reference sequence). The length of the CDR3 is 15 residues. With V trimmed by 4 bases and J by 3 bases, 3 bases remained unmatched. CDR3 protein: CASSLTSGRDYEQYF. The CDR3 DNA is TGTGCCAGCAGCCTGACTAGCGGGAGGGACTACGAGCAGTACTTC.

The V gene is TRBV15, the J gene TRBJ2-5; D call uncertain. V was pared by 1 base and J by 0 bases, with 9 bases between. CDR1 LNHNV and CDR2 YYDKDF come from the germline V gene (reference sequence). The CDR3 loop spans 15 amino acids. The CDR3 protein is CATSRGQPYQETQYF. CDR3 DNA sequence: TGTGCCACCAGCAGAGGACAACCGTACCAAGAGACCCAGTACTTC.

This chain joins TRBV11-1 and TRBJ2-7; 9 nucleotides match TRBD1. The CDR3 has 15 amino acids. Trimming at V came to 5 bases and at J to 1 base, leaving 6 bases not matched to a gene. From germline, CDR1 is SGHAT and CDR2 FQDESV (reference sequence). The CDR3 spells CASSPGQGWSYEQYF. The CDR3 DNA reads TGTGCCAGCAGCCCGGGACAGGGCTGGTCCTACGAGCAGTACTTC. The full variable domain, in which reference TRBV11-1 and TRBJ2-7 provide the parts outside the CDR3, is EAEVAQSPRYKITEKSQAVAFWCDPISGHATLYWYRQILGQGPELLVQFQDESVVDDSQLPKDRFSAERLKGVDSTLKIQPAELGDSAMYLCASSPGQGWSYEQYFGPGTRLTVT.

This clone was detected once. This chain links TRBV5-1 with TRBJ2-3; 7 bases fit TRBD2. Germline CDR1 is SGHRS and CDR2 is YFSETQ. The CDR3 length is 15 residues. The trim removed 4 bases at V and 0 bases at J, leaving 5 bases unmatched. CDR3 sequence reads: CASSRIGGSTDTQYF. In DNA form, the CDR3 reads TGCGCCAGCAGCCGGATCGGGGGGAGCACAGATACGCAGTATTTT. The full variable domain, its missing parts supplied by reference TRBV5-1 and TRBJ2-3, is KAGVTQTPRYLIKTRGQQVTLSCSPISGHRSVSWYQQTPGQGLQFLFEYFSETQRNKGNFPGRFSGRQFSNSRSEMNVSTLELGDSALYLCASSRIGGSTDTQYFGPGTRLTVL.

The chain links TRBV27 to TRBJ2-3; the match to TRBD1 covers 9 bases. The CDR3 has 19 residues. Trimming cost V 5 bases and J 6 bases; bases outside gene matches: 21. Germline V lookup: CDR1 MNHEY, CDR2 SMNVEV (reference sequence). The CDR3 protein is CASSLISMGTGPKRDTQYF. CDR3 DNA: TGTGCCAGCAGTCTAATTTCGATGGGGACAGGGCCTAAGCGGGATACGCAGTATTTT.

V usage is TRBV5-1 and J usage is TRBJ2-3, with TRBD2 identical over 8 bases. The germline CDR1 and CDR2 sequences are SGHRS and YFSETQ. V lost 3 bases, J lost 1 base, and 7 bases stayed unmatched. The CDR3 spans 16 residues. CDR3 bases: TGCGCCAGCAGCTCCCGGGGCGGGAGGCGCACAGATACGCAGTATTTT. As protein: CASSSRGGRRTDTQYF. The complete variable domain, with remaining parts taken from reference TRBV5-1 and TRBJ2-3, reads KAGVTQTPRYLIKTRGQQVTLSCSPISGHRSVSWYQQTPGQGLQFLFEYFSETQRNKGNFPGRFSGRQFSNSRSEMNVSTLELGDSALYLCASSSRGGRRTDTQYFGPGTRLTVL.

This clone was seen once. The CDR3 loop reads CASSPYWDTDTQYF. The CDR3 DNA reads TGTGCCAGCAGCCCCTATTGGGACACAGATACGCAGTATTTT. The chain carries TRBV5-6 and TRBJ2-3, with D unresolved. This CDR3 has 14 amino acids. Trimming stripped 4 bases from V and 2 bases from J, with 11 bases between. CDR1 is SGHDT and CDR2 is YYEEEE in the germline V gene. Looking up the rest from reference TRBV5-6 and TRBJ2-3 gives the full variable domain: DAGVTQSPTHLIKTRGQQVTLRCSPKSGHDTVSWYQQALGQGPQFIFQYYEEEERQRGNFPDRFSGHQFPNYSSELNVNALLLGDSALYLCASSPYWDTDTQYFGPGTRLTVL.

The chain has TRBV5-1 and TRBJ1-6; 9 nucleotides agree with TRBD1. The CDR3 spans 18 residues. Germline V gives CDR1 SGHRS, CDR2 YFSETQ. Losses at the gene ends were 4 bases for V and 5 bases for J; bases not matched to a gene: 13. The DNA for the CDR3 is TGCGCCAGCAGCACAGGGACAGGGCTGGGAAAGAATAATTCACCCCTCCACTTT. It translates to CASSTGTGLGKNNSPLHF.

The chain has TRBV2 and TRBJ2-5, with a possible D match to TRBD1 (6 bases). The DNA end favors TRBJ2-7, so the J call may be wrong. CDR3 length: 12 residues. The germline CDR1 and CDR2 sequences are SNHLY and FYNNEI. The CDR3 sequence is CASKDSTYEQYF. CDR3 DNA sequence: TGTGCCAGCAAGGACAGTACCTACGAGCAGTACTTC.

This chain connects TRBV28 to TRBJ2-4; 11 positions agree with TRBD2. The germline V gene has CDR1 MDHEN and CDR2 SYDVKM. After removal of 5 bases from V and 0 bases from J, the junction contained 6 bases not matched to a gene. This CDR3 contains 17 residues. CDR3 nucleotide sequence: TGTGCCAGCAGTCAGGGACTAGCGGTTCTAGCCAAAAACATTCAGTACTTC. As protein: CASSQGLAVLAKNIQYF.